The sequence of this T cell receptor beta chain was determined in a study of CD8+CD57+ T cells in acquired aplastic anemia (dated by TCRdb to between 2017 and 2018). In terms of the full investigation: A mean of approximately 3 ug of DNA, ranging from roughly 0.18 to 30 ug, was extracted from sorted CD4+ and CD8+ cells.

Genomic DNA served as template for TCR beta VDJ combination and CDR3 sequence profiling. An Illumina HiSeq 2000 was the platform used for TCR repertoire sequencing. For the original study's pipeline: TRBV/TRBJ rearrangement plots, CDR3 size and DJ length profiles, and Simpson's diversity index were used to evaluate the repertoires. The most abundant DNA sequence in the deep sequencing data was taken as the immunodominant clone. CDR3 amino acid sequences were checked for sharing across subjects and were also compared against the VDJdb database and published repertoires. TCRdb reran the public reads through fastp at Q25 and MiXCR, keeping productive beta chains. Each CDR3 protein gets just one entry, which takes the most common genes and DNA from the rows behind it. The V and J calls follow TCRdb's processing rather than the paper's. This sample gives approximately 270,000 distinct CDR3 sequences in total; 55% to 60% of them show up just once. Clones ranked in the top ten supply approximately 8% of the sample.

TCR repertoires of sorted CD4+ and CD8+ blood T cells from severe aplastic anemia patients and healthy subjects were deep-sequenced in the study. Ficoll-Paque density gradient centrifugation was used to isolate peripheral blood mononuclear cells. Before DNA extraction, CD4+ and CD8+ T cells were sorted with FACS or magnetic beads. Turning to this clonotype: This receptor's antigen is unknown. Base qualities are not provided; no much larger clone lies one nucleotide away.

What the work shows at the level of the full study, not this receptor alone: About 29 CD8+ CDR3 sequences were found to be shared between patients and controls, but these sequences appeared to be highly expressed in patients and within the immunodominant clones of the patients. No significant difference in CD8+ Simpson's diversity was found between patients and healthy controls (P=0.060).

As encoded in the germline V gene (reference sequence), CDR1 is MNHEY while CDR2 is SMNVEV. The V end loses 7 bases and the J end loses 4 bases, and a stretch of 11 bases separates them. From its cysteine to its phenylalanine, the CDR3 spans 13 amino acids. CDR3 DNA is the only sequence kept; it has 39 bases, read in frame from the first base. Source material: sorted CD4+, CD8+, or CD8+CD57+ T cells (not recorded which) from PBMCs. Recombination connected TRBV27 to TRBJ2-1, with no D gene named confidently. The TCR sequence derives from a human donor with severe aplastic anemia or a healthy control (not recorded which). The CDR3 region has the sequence CASIDLGYNEQFF. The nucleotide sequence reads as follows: TGTGCCAGCATCGATCTAGGTTACAATGAGCAGTTCTTC.